These 10 T cell receptor beta chains originate from one sample sequenced in a study of tumor-infiltrating lymphocytes in localized non-small cell lung cancer. The method was immunoSEQ multiplex PCR; TCRdb's version includes in-frame clones alone and lacks a portion of them. Among approximately 17,000 clones listed, around 72% were seen once. The sample consisted of lung tumor tissue. These receptor sequences come from a human donor with non-small cell lung cancer.

This clone has more than one count but fewer than ten. The CDR3 sequence is CAISESRSSGELFF. The CDR3 region has the DNA TGTGCCATCAGTGAGTCCAGGTCATCCGGGGAGCTGTTTTTT. The rearrangement uses TRBV10-3 and TRBJ2-2; no definite D call. Germline lookup yields CDR1 ENHRY and CDR2 SYGVKD. The CDR3 has 14 amino acids. V was trimmed by 0 bases and J by 6 bases, leaving 8 bases between them.

In this sample, this clone turned up a few times. This rearrangement joins TRBV9 to TRBJ2-2; 11 positions match TRBD2. The CDR3 consists of 16 residues. J gave up 5 bases and V 3 bases, and 6 bases lay outside the gene matches. Germline CDR1 reads SGDLS; CDR2 reads YYNGEE. The CDR3 DNA follows: TGTGCCAGCAGCGCTCCGGCTAGCGGGGGGACCGGGGAGCTGTTTTTT. This encodes CASSAPASGGTGELFF.

This clone ranks as large. This chain links TRBV19 with TRBJ2-7; D unresolved. V lost 2 bases, J lost 0 bases, and 5 bases lay in between. Germline assignment: CDR1 LNHDA and CDR2 SQIVND (reference sequence). The CDR3 spans 13 residues. CDR3 DNA sequence: TGTGCCAGTAGTATAACAGTCTCCTACGAGCAGTACTTC. It translates to CASSITVSYEQYF.

The chain couples TRBV19 to TRBJ1-1; the match to TRBD1 covers 7 bases. The CDR3 length is 13 residues. Germline CDR1 LNHDA, CDR2 SQIVND (reference sequence). The J segment lost 9 bases and the V segment lost 3 bases, leaving 7 bases of the junction unmatched. For the CDR3, the DNA is TGTGCCAGTAGTATTCAACAGGGGTCAAAAGCTTTCTTT. Residues: CASSIQQGSKAFF.

This sequence joins TRBV19 and TRBJ2-7, with D perhaps TRBD1 (6 bases). This CDR3 has 14 amino acids. V lost 5 bases and J 3 bases, leaving 14 bases between the germline ends. Germline values: CDR1 LNHDA, CDR2 SQIVND (reference sequence). This CDR3 reads CASSPEGHFYEQYF. The CDR3 DNA reads as TGTGCCAGTAGTCCCGAGGGACACTTCTACGAGCAGTACTTC.

This clone came up a few times. V is TRBV2 and J is TRBJ1-4, with D unresolved. Germline-derived CDR1 and CDR2 are SNHLY and FYNNEI. V was trimmed by 5 bases and J by 7 bases, leaving 8 bases between them. This CDR3 contains 12 residues. DNA of the CDR3: TGTGCCAGCAGTTTTCTGGGTGAAAAACTGTTTTTT. Its translation is CASSFLGEKLFF.

The chain couples TRBV5-4 to TRBJ2-7; 7 positions agree with TRBD2. The V gene end was trimmed by 1 base and the J gene end by 4 bases; junction bases not matched to a gene: 8. The germline gives CDR1 SGHNT, CDR2 YYREEE (reference sequence). The CDR3 has 15 amino acids. The CDR3 loop reads CASSLKGGPGYEQYF. CDR3 sequence (DNA): TGTGCCAGCAGCTTGAAGGGAGGGCCTGGGTACGAGCAGTACTTC. The complete variable domain, with remaining parts taken from reference TRBV5-4 and TRBJ2-7, reads ETGVTQSPTHLIKTRGQQVTLRCSSQSGHNTVSWYQQALGQGPQFIFQYYREEENGRGNFPPRFSGLQFPNYSSELNVNALELDDSALYLCASSLKGGPGYEQYFGPGTRLTVT.

V and J are TRBV7-2 and TRBJ2-1; 10 nucleotides match TRBD2. The V gene's germline CDR1 is SGHTA and CDR2 FQGNSA. The CDR3 length is 15 residues. Trimming cost V 5 bases and J 8 bases; bases outside gene matches: 9. The CDR3 DNA reads TGTGCCAGCAGCCGAGCCTTTGGACTAGCGGATGAGCAGTTCTTC. Translation: CASSRAFGLADEQFF. The whole variable domain, remainder taken from reference TRBV7-2 and TRBJ2-1, is GAGVSQSPSNKVTEKGKDVELRCDPISGHTALYWYRQSLGQGLEFLIYFQGNSAPDKSGLPSDRFSAERTGGSVSTLTIQRTQQEDSAVYLCASSRAFGLADEQFFGPGTRLTVL.

This clone has just a few counts. The rearrangement uses TRBV5-4 and TRBJ1-6; no clear D gene. The CDR3 has 15 amino acids. The germline CDR1 and CDR2 sequences are SGHNT and YYREEE (reference sequence). Trimming cost V 5 bases and J 7 bases, with 16 bases left between them. The CDR3 is CASRPAGFSNSPLHF. CDR3 in DNA: TGTGCCAGCAGACCTGCTGGGTTTTCGAATTCACCCCTCCACTTT.

The chain couples TRBV2 to TRBJ1-4, with no clear D. The CDR3 length is 12 residues. V was trimmed by 6 bases and J by 3 bases, leaving 5 bases between them. Germline V lookup: CDR1 SNHLY, CDR2 FYNNEI. In DNA form, the CDR3 reads TGTGCCAGCAGGGGATCTAATGAAAAACTGTTTTTT. Its protein is CASRGSNEKLFF.